Described below is a single T cell receptor beta chain sequence and its context. There are 15 residues in the CDR3. The V gene lost 0 bases and the J gene lost 7 bases, with 12 bases spanning the gap. Germline CDR1 reads LNHNV; CDR2 reads YYDKDF (reference sequence). Source study methods: Scientists estimated how many nucleated cells there were by amplifying reference gene primers. Profiling relied on immunoSEQ multiplex PCR, and the TCRdb table lists in-frame clones only, not all of them. Clone size and the V and J calls come from that table; the DNA yielded D and trimming. The sample has about 130,000 clones, around four fifths seen once. The data belong to a study of blood T cell repertoires in COVID-19. Overall study context: The United States, Italy and Spain were the sources of the acute and convalescent COVID-19 samples. T cells, B-cell-depleted T cells, or PBMCs supplied cDNA or gDNA.

The receptor was isolated from a man older than 75 with acute or convalescent COVID-19. The gene calls are TRBV15 and TRBJ1-4; perhaps TRBD1 as D (5 bases). The source material was peripheral blood. CDR3 nucleotide sequence: TGTGCCACCAGCAGAGACCGGACAAGTTCTGAAAAACTGTTTTTT. It is translated as CATSRDRTSSEKLFF.